One sample yielded the 25 T cell receptor beta chains listed below, sequenced in a study of blood T cell repertoires in COVID-19. Assay: immunoSEQ multiplex PCR; the TCRdb copy retains only in-frame clones and omits some. Here the sample spans approximately 270,000 clones, roughly 85% being singletons. The sample was peripheral blood. The receptors derive from a woman aged 65 to 85 with acute or convalescent COVID-19.

This clone was found once. This rearrangement joins TRBV14 to TRBJ2-4; 8 bases line up with TRBD2. Losses at the gene ends were 4 bases for V and 6 bases for J; bases not matched to a gene: 8. Germline CDR1 and CDR2: SGHDN and FVKESK. This CDR3 spans 15 amino acids. CDR3 nucleotides: TGTGCCAGCAGCCCGCGGGGGGCGCTCGCAAACATTCAGTACTTC. This codes for CASSPRGALANIQYF.

The CDR3 here is CASSPSDRDTGELFF. The CDR3 nucleotides read TGTGCCAGCTCTCCCTCGGACAGGGACACCGGGGAGCTGTTTTTT. This chain connects TRBV18 to TRBJ2-2; 8 bases map to TRBD1. V lost 6 bases to trimming and J lost 3 bases; unmatched junction nucleotides: 6. Per germline, CDR1 KGHSH and CDR2 LQKENI. The CDR3 covers 15 residues. Together with reference TRBV18 and TRBJ2-2, the CDR3 gives the full variable domain: NAGVMQNPRHLVRRRGQEARLRCSPMKGHSHVYWYRQLPEEGLKFMVYLQKENIIDESGMPKERFSAEFPKEGPSILRIQQVVRGDSAAYFCASSPSDRDTGELFFGEGSRLTVL.

V and J are TRBV5-6 and TRBJ1-1; the D is unclear. The length of the CDR3 is 13 residues. Germline CDR1 SGHDT, CDR2 YYEEEE. Trimming cost V 4 bases and J 5 bases, with 12 bases left between them. CDR3 sequence: CASSPVERTEAFF. The CDR3 nucleotides read TGTGCCAGCAGCCCTGTTGAGAGGACTGAAGCTTTCTTT.

The genes are TRBV7-9 and TRBJ2-4; 7 positions agree with TRBD1. Germline-derived CDR1 and CDR2 are SEHNR and FQNEAQ (reference sequence). The length of the CDR3 is 19 residues. V was clipped by 3 bases and J by 0 bases; unmatched bases: 14. CDR3 amino acids: CASSLVTGALAGAKNIQYF. The CDR3 region has the DNA TGTGCCAGCAGCTTGGTCACAGGGGCCCTGGCGGGAGCCAAAAACATTCAGTACTTC.

The chain recombines TRBV18 with TRBJ2-3, with 10 bases identical to TRBD2. The CDR3 extends over 13 amino acids. The V gene's germline CDR1 is KGHSH and CDR2 LQKENI. V lost 7 bases and J lost 8; bases outside the gene matches: 6. This chain's CDR3 is CASFRAGGPTQYF. DNA for the CDR3: TGTGCCAGCTTTAGAGCGGGGGGGCCTACGCAGTATTTT.

The rearrangement uses TRBV4-2 and TRBJ1-2; 9 bases fit TRBD1. This CDR3 is 17 amino acids long. The junction had 13 bases not matched to a gene; V was cut back by 0 bases and J by 8 bases. Germline V lookup: CDR1 LGHNA, CDR2 YNFKEQ. CDR3 in DNA: TGTGCCAGCAGCCAAGAACGGCTGAGAGGGACAGGGTACGGCTACACCTTC. Translation: CASSQERLRGTGYGYTF.

The chain employs TRBV6-6 and TRBJ1-6, with TRBD1 matching over 8 bases. V was clipped by 2 bases and J by 9 bases; unmatched bases: 3. The CDR3 sequence is 14 residues long. Germline V CDR1 and CDR2: MNHNY, SVGAGI (reference sequence). CDR3 coding DNA: TGTGCCAGCAGTTACACAACAGGGGGTTCACCCCTCCACTTT. It codes for CASSYTTGGSPLHF.

V and J are TRBV27 and TRBJ1-2; the D is unclear. The CDR3 sequence is 17 residues long. Germline V CDR1 and CDR2: MNHEY, SMNVEV (reference sequence). Trimming pared 6 bases from V and 4 bases from J, leaving 24 bases between. The CDR3 spells CASSRRAAGVGLYGYTF. The CDR3, as DNA: TGTGCCAGCAGCCGGAGAGCAGCCGGGGTAGGTCTCTATGGCTACACCTTC.

The chain uses TRBV6-6 and TRBJ1-4; 11 bases agree with TRBD1. V trimming: 8 bases; J trimming: 8 bases; junction bases outside the gene matches: 10. CDR1 is MNHNY and CDR2 is SVGAGI in the germline V gene (reference sequence). This CDR3 has 15 amino acids. CDR3 protein: CASSRTGGGKEKLFF. CDR3 nucleotide sequence: TGTGCCAGCTCCAGGACAGGGGGCGGAAAGGAAAAACTGTTTTTT.

The V call is TRBV20-1, the J call TRBJ2-1; no clear D gene. V lost 3 bases and J 6 bases, leaving 15 bases between the germline ends. This CDR3 has 14 residues. The V gene's germline CDR1 is DFQATT and CDR2 SNEGSKA (reference sequence). CDR3 in DNA: TGCAGTGCTAGTCTCCAGATGGGCTTCAATGAGCAGTTCTTC. It translates to CSASLQMGFNEQFF.

This chain connects TRBV10-1 to TRBJ2-3; D unresolved. Germline V gene lookup returns CDR1 WNHNN and CDR2 SYGVQD (reference sequence). The germline V and J ends were trimmed by 0 bases and 2 bases, with 6 bases remaining between them. The CDR3 is 14 residues long. CDR3 DNA sequence: TGCGCCAGCAGTGAGTCTAGAAACACAGATACGCAGTATTTT. It is translated as CASSESRNTDTQYF.

The gene calls are TRBV7-8 and TRBJ2-5, with 9 positions matching TRBD2. The CDR3 is made up of 17 amino acids. In germline, CDR1 is SGHVS, CDR2 FQNEAQ. Unmatched junction bases numbered 12, after V lost 2 bases and J lost 5 bases. The DNA of the CDR3 is TGTGCCAGCAGCTTACGGATGAGCGGGGGGCCGGGGGAGACCCAGTACTTC. Translation: CASSLRMSGGPGETQYF.

This clone turned up a few times. The chain carries TRBV3-1 (or the pseudogene TRBV3-2) and TRBJ1-2, with a possible D match to TRBD1 (6 bases). The germline gives CDR1 LGHDT, CDR2 YNNKEL (reference sequence). The CDR3 loop spans 15 amino acids. V lost 0 bases and J 6 bases, leaving 14 bases between the germline ends. The CDR3 reads CASSQDRTDLHGYTF. CDR3 coding DNA: TGTGCCAGCAGCCAAGATCGGACAGATTTACATGGCTACACCTTC.

The V gene is TRBV5-1, the J gene TRBJ2-2, with TRBD2 matching over 8 bases. Germline lookup yields CDR1 SGHRS and CDR2 YFSETQ. The CDR3 loop spans 16 amino acids. V shed 3 bases, J shed 0 bases, and the junction held 4 bases outside the gene matches. Written as DNA, the CDR3 is TGCGCCAGCAGCTCTGGTAGCGGGGCGAACACCGGGGAGCTGTTTTTT. It specifies CASSSGSGANTGELFF.

The chain carries TRBV5-1 and TRBJ2-5; 7 nucleotides line up with TRBD2. Trimming at V came to 4 bases and at J to 4 bases, leaving 4 bases not matched to a gene. Germline V gene data show CDR1 as SGHRS and CDR2 as YFSETQ. There are 13 residues in the CDR3. CDR3 nucleotide sequence: TGCGCCAGCAGCAACCCGGGGGGAGAGACCCAGTACTTC. Translation gives CASSNPGGETQYF.

This rearrangement joins TRBV7-8 to TRBJ1-1; the D gene is possibly TRBD1 (5 bases). The germline CDR1 and CDR2 sequences are SGHVS and FQNEAQ. This CDR3 has 14 amino acids. Trimming left V 5 bases short and J 0 bases short, with 10 bases between. Written as DNA, the CDR3 is TGTGCCAGCAGCAAAGACAGTATGAACACTGAAGCTTTCTTT. Its translation is CASSKDSMNTEAFF.

The chain couples TRBV28 to TRBJ1-2; D not certain. Germline V CDR1 and CDR2: MDHEN, SYDVKM. The CDR3 is 12 amino acids. The ends were cut back, 5 bases at V and 4 bases at J, with 8 bases in the middle. DNA of the CDR3: TGTGCCAGCAGTCCCGGACTCTATGGCTACACCTTC. This sequence encodes CASSPGLYGYTF.

The rearrangement uses TRBV28 and TRBJ1-5; D is undetermined. Trimming shortened V by 9 bases and J by 4 bases, and 13 bases separated the two germline ends. The V gene's germline CDR1 is MDHEN and CDR2 SYDVKM. CDR3 size: 13 residues. The CDR3 loop is CASRGSRNQPQHF. The CDR3, as DNA: TGTGCCAGTCGAGGATCCCGGAATCAGCCCCAGCATTTT.

The chain's CDR3 is CASSKRSARLTDTQYF. CDR3 sequence (DNA): TGTGCCAGCAGCAAAAGATCAGCGCGGCTAACAGATACGCAGTATTTT. The chain joins TRBV21-1 to TRBJ2-3; TRBD2, the table's D call, was not compared with the DNA. TRBV21-1 is a listed pseudogene. CDR3 size: 16 residues.

The chain recombines TRBV11-3 with TRBJ2-5; the match to TRBD2 covers 10 bases. The CDR3 length is 15 residues. The V gene end was trimmed by 5 bases and the J gene end by 5 bases; junction bases not matched to a gene: 8. Germline CDR1 and CDR2: SGHNT and YENEEA. CDR3 coding DNA: TGTGCCAGCAGCCCAAGGACTAGCGGTCCGGAGACCCAGTACTTC. It translates to CASSPRTSGPETQYF.

The chain combines TRBV7-2 with TRBJ1-5, with no clear D. CDR3 size: 18 residues. Trimming left V 1 base short and J 3 bases short, with 19 bases between. The germline V gene encodes CDR1 SGHTA and CDR2 FQGNSA. This CDR3 reads CASSLVGGAVLPNQPQHF. DNA of the CDR3: TGTGCCAGCAGCTTAGTAGGTGGCGCGGTTCTCCCCAATCAGCCCCAGCATTTT. The full variable domain, its missing parts supplied by reference TRBV7-2 and TRBJ1-5, is GAGVSQSPSNKVTEKGKDVELRCDPISGHTALYWYRQSLGQGLEFLIYFQGNSAPDKSGLPSDRFSAERTGGSVSTLTIQRTQQEDSAVYLCASSLVGGAVLPNQPQHFGDGTRLSIL.

The chain is built from TRBV7-3 and TRBJ1-5; 7 positions agree with TRBD1. Per the germline V gene, CDR1 is SGHTA and CDR2 is FQGTGA. The CDR3 runs to 13 residues. V lost 5 bases to trimming and J lost 7 bases; unmatched junction nucleotides: 5. CDR3 DNA sequence: TGTGCCAGCAGCCGACAGGGAGGACAGCCCCAGCATTTT. Amino acids: CASSRQGGQPQHF.

This clone was observed at least ten times. This rearrangement joins TRBV2 to TRBJ2-7; 7 bases are shared with TRBD2. Germline values: CDR1 SNHLY, CDR2 FYNNEI. The V gene end was trimmed by 7 bases and the J gene end by 2 bases; junction bases not matched to a gene: 8. The CDR3 runs 14 residues. In DNA, the CDR3 is TGTGCCAGCAAGGTGGCTAGCGGCACCTACGAGCAGTACTTC. As protein: CASKVASGTYEQYF.

The chain is built from TRBV10-3 and TRBJ1-5; TRBD1 matches 7 bases. Trimming took 10 bases from V and 8 from J; bases not matched to a gene: 8. Germline values: CDR1 ENHRY, CDR2 SYGVKD. The CDR3 is 12 amino acids. DNA for the CDR3: TGTGCCAGCCAGGGGGAAGGGGAGCCCCAGCATTTT. This translates into CASQGEGEPQHF.

A word on this clone: The limits of the CDR3 on the DNA are not certain, so only TCRdb's listed CDR3 is given. This chain connects TRBV6-6 to TRBJ1-2. Germline-derived CDR1 and CDR2 are MNHNY and SVGAGI (reference sequence). The CDR3 spans 15 residues, counting both ends. CDR3: CASSSSGGIGYGYTF.